Presented here are 7 T cell receptor beta chains from one specimen sequenced in a study of control samples from healthy donors and cancer patients. Repertoires were generated with immunoSEQ multiplex PCR, while TCRdb's copy carries only in-frame clones and drops some. Here the sample spans approximately 170,000 clones, 90% to 95% being singletons. The specimen was blood. Receptors originate from a woman in her twenties or thirties in good health.

This chain joins TRBV6-2 or TRBV6-3 and TRBJ2-7; 10 bases are a match to TRBD1. Germline CDR1 reads MNHEY; CDR2 reads SVGEGT. With V trimmed by 2 bases and J by 5 bases, 3 bases remained unmatched. The CDR3 totals 14 residues. The DNA of the CDR3 is TGTGCCAGCAGTTACGGACAGGGGGGCGACGAGCAGTACTTC. Amino acids: CASSYGQGGDEQYF.

This clone was picked up a small number of times. The chain is built from TRBV5-1 and TRBJ1-1, with unresolved D. The CDR3 sequence is 14 residues long. Germline values: CDR1 SGHRS, CDR2 YFSETQ. V gave up 2 bases and J gave up 0 bases, with 8 bases separating them. The CDR3 reads CASSFNSMNTEAFF. The DNA for the CDR3 is TGCGCCAGCAGCTTTAACTCCATGAACACTGAAGCTTTCTTT.

J is TRBJ1-1 and V is TRBV5-8, with TRBD1 matching over 8 bases. Germline CDR1 SGHTS, CDR2 YDEGEE. The CDR3 has 20 amino acids. Trimming removed 0 bases from V and 0 bases from J; junction bases left unmatched: 16. CDR3 loop: CASSLEDRGTVLLMNTEAFF. CDR3 nucleotides: TGTGCCAGCAGCTTGGAAGACAGGGGCACAGTTCTGCTCATGAACACTGAAGCTTTCTTT.

The chain employs TRBV11-2 and TRBJ2-7; the match to TRBD1 covers 9 bases. V lost 5 bases, J lost 3 bases, and 5 bases stayed unmatched. Germline CDR1 SGHAT, CDR2 FQNNGV. The CDR3 spans 14 residues. The CDR3 nucleotides are TGTGCCAGCAGCCCCACAGGGGGCTTCTACGAGCAGTACTTC. The encoded protein is CASSPTGGFYEQYF.

This sequence joins TRBV5-1 and TRBJ2-7; 8 bases are a match to TRBD1. Per germline, CDR1 SGHRS and CDR2 YFSETQ. The length of the CDR3 is 16 residues. V gave up 4 bases and J gave up 6 bases; unmatched junction bases: 15. The CDR3 region is CASSLGQGGGWGEQYF. In DNA form, the CDR3 reads TGCGCCAGCAGCCTCGGACAGGGAGGAGGGTGGGGCGAGCAGTACTTC. The complete variable domain, with remaining parts taken from reference TRBV5-1 and TRBJ2-7, reads KAGVTQTPRYLIKTRGQQVTLSCSPISGHRSVSWYQQTPGQGLQFLFEYFSETQRNKGNFPGRFSGRQFSNSRSEMNVSTLELGDSALYLCASSLGQGGGWGEQYFGPGTRLTVT.

The V and J genes are TRBV4-1 and TRBJ2-5, with 8 positions matching TRBD2. Per the germline V gene, CDR1 is MGHRA and CDR2 is YSYEKL. This CDR3 has 14 amino acids. The J segment lost 4 bases and the V segment lost 6 bases, leaving 7 bases of the junction unmatched. CDR3 nucleotides: TGCGCCAGCAGGCAGACCCTAGCGGGAGAGACCCAGTACTTC. This gives the protein CASRQTLAGETQYF.

This clone was observed a handful of times. This rearrangement joins TRBV19 to TRBJ2-1; 9 bases line up with TRBD1. J gave up 7 bases and V 10 bases, and 11 bases lay outside the gene matches. The CDR3 length is 14 residues. Germline CDR1 reads LNHDA; CDR2 reads SQIVND (reference sequence). CDR3 DNA sequence: TGTGCCACCCGAAGGACAGGGGCAAGTAATGAGCAGTTCTTC. Residues: CATRRTGASNEQFF.